This TCR beta chain emerged from a study of radiation and T cells in renal cell carcinoma (dated by TCRdb to about 2020). About the full investigation: In total, 50 to 60 samples, comprising some 25 tumors and approximately 27 peripheral blood samples, were subjected to TCR beta sequencing. The last blood draw happened 4 weeks after radiation, timed to coincide with nephrectomy. In the 45 to 65 samples combined, some 4,000,000 unique CDR3 nucleotide sequences were found, encoding 2,658,974 unique CDR3 amino acid sequences.

The meaning of the sample's time point label: blood 4 weeks post-SBRT, at nephrectomy. In light of the paper, this sample's treatment or condition label describes: 15 Gy SBRT to primary tumor, nephrectomy 4 weeks later. The samples were obtained from a clinical trial, where primary renal cell carcinomas were treated with 15 Gy stereotactic body radiation therapy and then removed by nephrectomy 4 weeks afterward. To track tumor-enriched clonotypes, serial peripheral blood was sampled from radiation-treated patients at baseline and at 2 weeks and 4 weeks after SBRT. Every patient had renal cell carcinoma of clear cell pathology. Genomic DNA for TCR sequencing was prepared using the QIAamp DNA Blood Mini Kit (Qiagen). Only samples passing all quality control checks were included in the analyses. As concerns this clone: Its cognate antigen has yet to be identified. The sample holds no much larger clone one base away, and base qualities are not on file.

Reading from cysteine to phenylalanine, the CDR3 counts 15 amino acids. The DNA shown is the 45-base CDR3, in frame from base 1. V was cut back by 1 base and J by 0 bases, leaving a gap of 10 bases between them. The germline V gene (reference sequence) yields LNHNV for CDR1 and YYDKDF for CDR2. TCR beta libraries were generated from genomic DNA with the immunoSEQ kit, following the manufacturer's recommendations. To prepare libraries, a first multiplex PCR with proprietary primers was run, followed by a second PCR that added unique barcodes, and a bead cleanup was done after each round. A positive control reaction and a negative control reaction, both provided in the kit, were run with every batch of samples. The final libraries were assessed on an Agilent 4200 TapeStation D1000 ScreenTape, pooled by volume, and quantified by qPCR. Sequencing was performed on an Illumina NextSeq500 with a MidOutput 150-cycle cartridge, and 156 Read1 and 15 Index1 cycles were run with kit custom primers. The pooled library was loaded at approximately 1 pM, with a roughly 20% PhiX control spiked in. The original methods were these. The vendor-processed data were analyzed in R, and a clonotype was defined as all T cells that share the same CDR3 nucleotide sequence. For clone abundance analyses, frequencies were normalized to the 10,000 most abundant clones per sample. Public T cell clones, which averaged fewer than five per sample, were removed prior to analysis. An abundance difference of at least 32-fold between compartments was the criterion for calling clonotypes tumor-enriched or baseline blood-enriched. A beta-binomial differential abundance model was used to identify clonotypes that expanded or contracted between blood time points. Tumor-blood repertoire similarity was measured with the Baroni-Urbani and Buser coefficient, and group comparisons used two-tailed Wilcoxon tests in R. The table comes from immuneACCESS by way of TCRdb, which keeps in-frame sequences with V and J called. Part of the clones is missing from these tables; in studies checked, under half for an unresolved V gene and the rest for unknown reasons. The DNA gave D and trimming, while V, J and clone size come from that table. This sample has about 74,000 clones in its table, and 80% to 90% of those were observed once. The ten largest clones capture about 5.8% of the sample.

What the research found in general, with its limitations: Changes in the blood repertoire were not tracked past 4 weeks after treatment. Effects of radiation dose or scheduling on the TCR repertoire could not be addressed with the single-armed trial design. Top tumor clonotypes rose in blood from baseline to 2 weeks post-radiation, then contracted by 4 weeks, suggesting transient expansion of tumor-resident clones. No pretreatment tumor biopsies were available, so the baseline intratumoral presence of clonotypes could not be determined.

This receptor was identified in a woman between 65 and 79 years old with renal cell carcinoma. Specimen: blood, collected from a patient whose treatment included radiotherapy and nephrectomy. The V gene is TRBV15 and the J gene is TRBJ2-7; the D gene is possibly TRBD1 or TRBD2, each agreeing over 5 bases. The CDR3 amino acid sequence is: CATSRGGTPSYEQYF. The DNA reads as follows: TGTGCCACCAGCAGAGGAGGGACGCCCTCCTACGAGCAGTACTTC.